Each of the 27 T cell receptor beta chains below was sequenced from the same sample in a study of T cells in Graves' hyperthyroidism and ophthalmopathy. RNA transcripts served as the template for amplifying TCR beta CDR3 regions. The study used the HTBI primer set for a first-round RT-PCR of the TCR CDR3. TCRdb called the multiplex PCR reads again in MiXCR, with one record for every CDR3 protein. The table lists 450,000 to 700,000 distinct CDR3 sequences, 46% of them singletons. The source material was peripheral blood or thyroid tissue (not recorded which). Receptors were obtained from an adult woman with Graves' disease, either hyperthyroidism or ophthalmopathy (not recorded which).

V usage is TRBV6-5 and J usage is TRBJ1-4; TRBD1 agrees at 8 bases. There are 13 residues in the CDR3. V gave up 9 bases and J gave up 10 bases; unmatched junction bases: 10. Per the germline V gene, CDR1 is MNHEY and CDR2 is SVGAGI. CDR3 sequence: CASSLPTGAKLFF. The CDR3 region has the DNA TGTGCCAGTAGTCTCCCGACAGGGGCAAAACTGTTTTTT.

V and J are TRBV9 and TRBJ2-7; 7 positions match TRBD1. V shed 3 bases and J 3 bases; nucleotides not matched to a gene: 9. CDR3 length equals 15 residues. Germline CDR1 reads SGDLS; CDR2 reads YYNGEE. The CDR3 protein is CASSAFGTASYEQYF. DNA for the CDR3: TGTGCCAGCAGCGCCTTCGGGACAGCAAGCTACGAGCAGTACTTC.

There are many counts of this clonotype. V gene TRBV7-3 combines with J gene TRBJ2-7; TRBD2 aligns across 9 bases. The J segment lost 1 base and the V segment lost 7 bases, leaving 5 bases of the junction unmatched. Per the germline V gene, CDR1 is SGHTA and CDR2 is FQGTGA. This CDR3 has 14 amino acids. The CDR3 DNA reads TGTGCCAGCAACAGACTAGCGGATTCCTACGAGCAGTACTTC. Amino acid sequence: CASNRLADSYEQYF.

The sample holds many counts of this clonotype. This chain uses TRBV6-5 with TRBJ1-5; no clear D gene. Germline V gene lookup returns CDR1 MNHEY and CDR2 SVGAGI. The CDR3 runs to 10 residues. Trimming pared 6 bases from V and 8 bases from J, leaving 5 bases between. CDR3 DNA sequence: TGTGCCAGCAGCCGGAAGCCCCAGCATTTT. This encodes CASSRKPQHF.

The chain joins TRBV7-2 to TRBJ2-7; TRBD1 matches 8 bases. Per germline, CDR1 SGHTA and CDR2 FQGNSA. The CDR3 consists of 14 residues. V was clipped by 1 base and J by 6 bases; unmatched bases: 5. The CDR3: CASSLDRGTLEQYF. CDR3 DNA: TGTGCCAGCAGCTTAGACAGGGGGACTCTCGAGCAGTACTTC.

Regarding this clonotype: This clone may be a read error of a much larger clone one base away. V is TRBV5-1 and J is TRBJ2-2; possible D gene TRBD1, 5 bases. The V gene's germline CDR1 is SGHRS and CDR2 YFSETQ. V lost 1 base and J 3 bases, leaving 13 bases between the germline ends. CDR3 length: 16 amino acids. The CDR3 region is CASSLQQERDTGELFF. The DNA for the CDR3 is TGCGCCAGCAGCTTGCAACAGGAGCGAGACACCGGGGAGCTGTTTTTT.

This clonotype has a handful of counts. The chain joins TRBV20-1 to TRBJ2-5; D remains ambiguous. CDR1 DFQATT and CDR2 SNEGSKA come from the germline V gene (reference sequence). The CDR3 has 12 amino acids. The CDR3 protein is CSGVPSEETQYF. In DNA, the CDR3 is TGCAGCGGAGTACCCAGCGAAGAGACCCAGTACTTC.

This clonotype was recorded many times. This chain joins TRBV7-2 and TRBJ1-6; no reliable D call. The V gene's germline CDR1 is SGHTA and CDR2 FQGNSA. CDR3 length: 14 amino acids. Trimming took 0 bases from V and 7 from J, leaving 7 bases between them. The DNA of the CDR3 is TGTGCCAGCAGCTTAGCGTTAAGGAATTCACCCCTCCACTTT. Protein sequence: CASSLALRNSPLHF.

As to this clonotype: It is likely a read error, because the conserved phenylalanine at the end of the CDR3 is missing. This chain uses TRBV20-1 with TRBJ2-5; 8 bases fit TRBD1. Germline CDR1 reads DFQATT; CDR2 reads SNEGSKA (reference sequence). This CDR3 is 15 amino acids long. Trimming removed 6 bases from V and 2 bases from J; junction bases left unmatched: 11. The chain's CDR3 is CSARTGWELQETQYI. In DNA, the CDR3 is TGCAGTGCGCGGACAGGGTGGGAATTGCAAGAGACCCAGTACATC.

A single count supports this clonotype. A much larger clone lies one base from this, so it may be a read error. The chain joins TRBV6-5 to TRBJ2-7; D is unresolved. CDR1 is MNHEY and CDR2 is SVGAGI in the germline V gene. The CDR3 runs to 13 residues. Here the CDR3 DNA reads TGTGCCAGCAGTTGCCTCCCCTCCGACGAGCAGTACTTC. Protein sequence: CASSCLPSDEQYF.

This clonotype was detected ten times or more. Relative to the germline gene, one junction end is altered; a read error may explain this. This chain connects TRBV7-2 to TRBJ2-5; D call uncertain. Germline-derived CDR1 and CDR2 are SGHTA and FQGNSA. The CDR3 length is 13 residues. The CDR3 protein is CASSPSLQQTQYF. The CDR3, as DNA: TGTGCCAGCAGCCCCAGCCTCCAACAGACCCAGTACTTC. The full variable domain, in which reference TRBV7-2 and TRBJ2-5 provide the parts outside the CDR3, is GAGVSQSPSNKVTEKGKDVELRCDPISGHTALYWYRQSLGQGLEFLIYFQGNSAPDKSGLPSDRFSAERTGGSVSTLTIQRTQQEDSAVYLCASSPSLQQTQYFGPGTRLLVL.

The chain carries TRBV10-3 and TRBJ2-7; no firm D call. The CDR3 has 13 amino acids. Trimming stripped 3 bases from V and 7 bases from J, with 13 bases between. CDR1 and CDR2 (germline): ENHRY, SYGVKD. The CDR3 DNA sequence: TGTGCCATCAGTGACCCAAACGGACCTGAGCAGTACTTC. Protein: CAISDPNGPEQYF.

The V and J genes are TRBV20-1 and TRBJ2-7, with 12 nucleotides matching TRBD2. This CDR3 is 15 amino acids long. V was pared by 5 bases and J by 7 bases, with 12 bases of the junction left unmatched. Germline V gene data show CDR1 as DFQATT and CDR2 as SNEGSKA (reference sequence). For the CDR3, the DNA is TGCAGTGCTCTATCTAGCGGGAGGGCCCTCGGGGAGCAGTACTTC. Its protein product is CSALSSGRALGEQYF.

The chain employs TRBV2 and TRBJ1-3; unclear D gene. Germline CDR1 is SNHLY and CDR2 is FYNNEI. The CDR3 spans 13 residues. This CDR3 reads CARVGRPGNTIYF. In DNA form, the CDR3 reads TGTGCTAGAGTAGGGAGACCTGGAAACACCATATATTTT.

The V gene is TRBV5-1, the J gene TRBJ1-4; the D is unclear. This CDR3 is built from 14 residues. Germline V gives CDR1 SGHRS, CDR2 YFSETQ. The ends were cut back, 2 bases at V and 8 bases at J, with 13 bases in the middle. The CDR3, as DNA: TGCGCCAGCAGCTTAGTCGGGCCTTTCGAAAAACTGTTTTTT. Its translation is CASSLVGPFEKLFF.

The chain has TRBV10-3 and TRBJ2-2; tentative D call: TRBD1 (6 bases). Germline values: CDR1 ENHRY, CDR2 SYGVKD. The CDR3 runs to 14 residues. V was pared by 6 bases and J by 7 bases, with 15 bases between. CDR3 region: CAISGTPRGGELFF. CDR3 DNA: TGTGCCATCAGCGGGACACCACGTGGCGGGGAGCTGTTTTTT.

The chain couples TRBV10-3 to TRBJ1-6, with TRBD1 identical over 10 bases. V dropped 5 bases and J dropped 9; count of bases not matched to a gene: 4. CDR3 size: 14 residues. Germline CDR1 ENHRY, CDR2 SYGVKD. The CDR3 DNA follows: TGTGCCATCAGTCCCGACAGGGGGCCTTCACCCCTCCACTTT. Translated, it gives CAISPDRGPSPLHF.

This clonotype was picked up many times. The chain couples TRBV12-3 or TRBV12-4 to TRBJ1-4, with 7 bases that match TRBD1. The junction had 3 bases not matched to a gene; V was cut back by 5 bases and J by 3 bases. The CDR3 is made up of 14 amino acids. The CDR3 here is CASSGTASNEKLFF. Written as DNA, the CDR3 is TGTGCCAGCAGTGGGACAGCCTCTAATGAAAAACTGTTTTTT.

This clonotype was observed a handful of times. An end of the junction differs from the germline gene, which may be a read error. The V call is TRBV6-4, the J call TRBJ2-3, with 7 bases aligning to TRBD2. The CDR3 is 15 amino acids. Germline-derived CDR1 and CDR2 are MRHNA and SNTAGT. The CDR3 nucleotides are TGTACCAGCAGTGAGGCAGCGGGAAACGCAGATACGCAGTATTTT. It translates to CTSSEAAGNADTQYF.

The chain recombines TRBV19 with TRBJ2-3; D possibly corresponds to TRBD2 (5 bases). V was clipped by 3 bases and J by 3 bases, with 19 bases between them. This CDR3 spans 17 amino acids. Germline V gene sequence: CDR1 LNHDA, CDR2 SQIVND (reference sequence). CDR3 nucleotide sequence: TGTGCCAGTAGTATGAGGTTAGGGAGTACGGGAACAGATACGCAGTATTTT. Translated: CASSMRLGSTGTDTQYF.

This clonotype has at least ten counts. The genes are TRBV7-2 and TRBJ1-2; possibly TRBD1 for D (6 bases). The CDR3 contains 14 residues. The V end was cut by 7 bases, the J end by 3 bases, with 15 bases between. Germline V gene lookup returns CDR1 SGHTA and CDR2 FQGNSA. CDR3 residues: CASTAGGRDYGYTF. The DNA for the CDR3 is TGTGCCAGCACCGCCGGGGGGCGAGACTATGGCTACACCTTC.

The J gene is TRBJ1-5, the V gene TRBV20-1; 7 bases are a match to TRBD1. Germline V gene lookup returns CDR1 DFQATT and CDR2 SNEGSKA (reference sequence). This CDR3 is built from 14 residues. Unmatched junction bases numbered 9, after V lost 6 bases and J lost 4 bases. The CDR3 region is CSAERDRPNQPQHF. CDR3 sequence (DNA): TGCAGTGCAGAACGGGACAGACCAAATCAGCCCCAGCATTTT.

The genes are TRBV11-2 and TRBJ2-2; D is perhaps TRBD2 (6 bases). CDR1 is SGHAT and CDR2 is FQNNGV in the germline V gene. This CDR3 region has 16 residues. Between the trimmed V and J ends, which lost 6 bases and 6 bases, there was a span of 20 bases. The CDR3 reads CASRTGTWANAGELFF. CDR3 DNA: TGTGCCAGCAGAACCGGGACTTGGGCAAACGCCGGGGAGCTGTTTTTT.

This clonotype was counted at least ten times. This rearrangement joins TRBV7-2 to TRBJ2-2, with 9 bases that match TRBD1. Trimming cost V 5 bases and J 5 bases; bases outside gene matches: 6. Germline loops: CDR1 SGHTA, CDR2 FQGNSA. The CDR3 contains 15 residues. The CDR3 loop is CASSLQGAGTGELFF. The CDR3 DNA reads TGTGCCAGCAGCCTACAGGGGGCAGGGACCGGGGAGCTGTTTTTT. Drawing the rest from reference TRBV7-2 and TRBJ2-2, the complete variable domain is GAGVSQSPSNKVTEKGKDVELRCDPISGHTALYWYRQSLGQGLEFLIYFQGNSAPDKSGLPSDRFSAERTGGSVSTLTIQRTQQEDSAVYLCASSLQGAGTGELFFGEGSRLTVL.

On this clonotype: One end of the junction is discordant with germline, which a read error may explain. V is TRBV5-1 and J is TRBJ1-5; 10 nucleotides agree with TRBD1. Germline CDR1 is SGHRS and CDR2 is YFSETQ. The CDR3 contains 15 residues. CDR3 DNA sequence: TGCGCCAGCAGTCCGGGGACAGGGGAAAGTGGGCCCCGGCATTTT. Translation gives CASSPGTGESGPRHF.

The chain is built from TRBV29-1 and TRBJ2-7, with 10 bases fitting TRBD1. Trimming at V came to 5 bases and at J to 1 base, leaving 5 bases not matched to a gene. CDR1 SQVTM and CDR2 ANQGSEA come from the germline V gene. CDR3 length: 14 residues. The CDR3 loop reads CSVLGQGMSYEQYF. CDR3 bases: TGCAGCGTTCTGGGACAGGGGATGTCCTACGAGCAGTACTTC.

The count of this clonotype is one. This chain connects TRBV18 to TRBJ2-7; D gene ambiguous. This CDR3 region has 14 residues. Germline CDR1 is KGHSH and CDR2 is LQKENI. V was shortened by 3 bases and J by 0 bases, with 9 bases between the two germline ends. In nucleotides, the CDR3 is TGTGCCAGCTCACCGCGGCAGTACTCCTACGAGCAGTACTTC. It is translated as CASSPRQYSYEQYF.